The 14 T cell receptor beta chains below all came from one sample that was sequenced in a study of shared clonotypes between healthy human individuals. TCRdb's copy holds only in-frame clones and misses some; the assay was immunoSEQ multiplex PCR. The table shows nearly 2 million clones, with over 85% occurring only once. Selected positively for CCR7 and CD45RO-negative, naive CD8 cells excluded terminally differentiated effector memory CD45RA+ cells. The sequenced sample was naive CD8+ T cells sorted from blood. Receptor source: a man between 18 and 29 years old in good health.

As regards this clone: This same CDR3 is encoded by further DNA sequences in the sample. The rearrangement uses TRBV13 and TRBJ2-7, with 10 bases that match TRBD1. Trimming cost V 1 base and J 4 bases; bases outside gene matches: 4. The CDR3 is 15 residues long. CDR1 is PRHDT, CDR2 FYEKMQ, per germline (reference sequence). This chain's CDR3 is CASSLEGQGSYEQYF. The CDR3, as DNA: TGTGCCAGCAGCTTAGAGGGACAGGGGTCTTACGAGCAGTACTTC.

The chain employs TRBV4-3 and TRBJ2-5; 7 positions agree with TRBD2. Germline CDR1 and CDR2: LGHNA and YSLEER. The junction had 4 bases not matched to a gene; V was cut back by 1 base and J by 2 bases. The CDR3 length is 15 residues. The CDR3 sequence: CASSQGPAGQETQYF. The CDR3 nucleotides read TGCGCCAGCAGCCAAGGACCAGCGGGACAAGAGACCCAGTACTTC.

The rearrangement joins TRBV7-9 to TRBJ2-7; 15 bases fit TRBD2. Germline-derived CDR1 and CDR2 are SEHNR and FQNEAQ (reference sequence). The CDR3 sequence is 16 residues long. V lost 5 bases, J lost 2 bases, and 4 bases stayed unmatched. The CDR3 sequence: CASSDGLAGGPYEQYF. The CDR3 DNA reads TGTGCCAGCAGCGACGGACTAGCGGGAGGGCCCTACGAGCAGTACTTC.

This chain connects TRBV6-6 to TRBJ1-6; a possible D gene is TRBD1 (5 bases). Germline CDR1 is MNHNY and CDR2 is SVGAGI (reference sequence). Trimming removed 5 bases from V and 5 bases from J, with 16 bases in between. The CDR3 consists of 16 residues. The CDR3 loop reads CASSPTGGWDNSPLHF. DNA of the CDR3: TGTGCCAGCAGTCCGACCGGGGGGTGGGATAATTCACCCCTCCACTTT.

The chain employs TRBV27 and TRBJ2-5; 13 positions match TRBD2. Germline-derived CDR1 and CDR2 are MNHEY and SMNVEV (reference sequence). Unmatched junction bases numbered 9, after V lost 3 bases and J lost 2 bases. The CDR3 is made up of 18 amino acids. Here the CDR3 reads CASSLYNTGLAGQETQYF. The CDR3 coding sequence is TGTGCCAGCAGTTTGTATAACACGGGACTAGCGGGACAAGAGACCCAGTACTTC.

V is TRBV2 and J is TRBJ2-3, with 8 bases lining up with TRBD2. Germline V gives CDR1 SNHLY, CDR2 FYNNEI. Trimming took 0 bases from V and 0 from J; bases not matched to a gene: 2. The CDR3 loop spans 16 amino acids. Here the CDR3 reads CASSEAASGSTDTQYF. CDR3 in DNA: TGTGCCAGCAGTGAAGCGGCTAGCGGGAGCACAGATACGCAGTATTTT.

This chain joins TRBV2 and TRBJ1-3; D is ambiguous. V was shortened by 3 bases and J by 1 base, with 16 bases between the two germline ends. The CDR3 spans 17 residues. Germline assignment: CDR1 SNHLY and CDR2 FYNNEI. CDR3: CASSDSGPHESGNTIYF. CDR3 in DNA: TGTGCCAGCAGTGACTCTGGACCGCACGAATCTGGAAACACCATATATTTT.

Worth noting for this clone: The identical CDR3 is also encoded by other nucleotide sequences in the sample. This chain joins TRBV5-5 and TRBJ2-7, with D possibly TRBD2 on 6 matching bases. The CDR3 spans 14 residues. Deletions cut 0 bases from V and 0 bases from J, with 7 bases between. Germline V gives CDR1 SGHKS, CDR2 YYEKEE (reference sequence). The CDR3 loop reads CASSLVGGSYEQYF. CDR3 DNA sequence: TGTGCCAGCAGCTTGGTCGGGGGCTCCTACGAGCAGTACTTC. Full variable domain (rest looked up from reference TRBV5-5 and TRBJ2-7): DAGVTQSPTHLIKTRGQQVTLRCSPISGHKSVSWYQQVLGQGPQFIFQYYEKEERGRGNFPDRFSARQFPNYSSELNVNALLLGDSALYLCASSLVGGSYEQYFGPGTRLTVT.

CDR3 sequence (DNA): TGTGCCACCAGCCGAAGGGAGCCCTGGGAGCCCCAGCATTTT. Its protein is CATSRREPWEPQHF. The chain couples TRBV15 to TRBJ1-5; D unclear. This CDR3 has 14 amino acids. V shed 5 bases and J shed 8 bases, with 16 bases lying between them. Germline values: CDR1 LNHNV, CDR2 YYDKDF (reference sequence).

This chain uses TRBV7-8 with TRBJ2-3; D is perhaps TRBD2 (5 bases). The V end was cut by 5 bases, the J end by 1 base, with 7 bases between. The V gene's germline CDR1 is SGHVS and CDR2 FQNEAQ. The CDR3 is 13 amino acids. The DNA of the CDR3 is TGTGCCAGCAGCGACGGGGGCACAGATACGCAGTATTTT. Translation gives CASSDGGTDTQYF.

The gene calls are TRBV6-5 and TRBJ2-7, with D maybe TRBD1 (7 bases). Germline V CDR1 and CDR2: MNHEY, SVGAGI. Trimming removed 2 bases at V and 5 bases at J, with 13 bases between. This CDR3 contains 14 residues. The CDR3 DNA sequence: TGTGCCAGCAGTTACGGGGGGACAGAGCACGAGCAGTACTTC. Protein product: CASSYGGTEHEQYF.

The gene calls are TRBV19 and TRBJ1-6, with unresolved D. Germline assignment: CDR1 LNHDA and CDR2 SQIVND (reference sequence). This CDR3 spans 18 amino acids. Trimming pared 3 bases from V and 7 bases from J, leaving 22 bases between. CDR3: CASSISPIRVSRNSPLHF. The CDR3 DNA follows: TGTGCCAGTAGTATCAGCCCAATTAGGGTCAGCCGAAATTCACCCCTCCACTTT.

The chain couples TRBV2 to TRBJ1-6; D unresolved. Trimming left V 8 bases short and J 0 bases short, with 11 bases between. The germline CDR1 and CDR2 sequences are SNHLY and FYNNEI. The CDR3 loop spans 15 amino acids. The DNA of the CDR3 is TGTGCCAGCGAAAGGGTTCGCTCCTATAATTCACCCCTCCACTTT. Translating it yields CASERVRSYNSPLHF.

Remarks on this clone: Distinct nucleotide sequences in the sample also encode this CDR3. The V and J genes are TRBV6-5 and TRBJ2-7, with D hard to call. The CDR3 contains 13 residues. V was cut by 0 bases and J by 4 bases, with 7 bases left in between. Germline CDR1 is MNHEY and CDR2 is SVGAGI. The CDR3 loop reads CASSYSEGYEQYF. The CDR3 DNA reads TGTGCCAGCAGTTACTCCGAAGGGTACGAGCAGTACTTC.